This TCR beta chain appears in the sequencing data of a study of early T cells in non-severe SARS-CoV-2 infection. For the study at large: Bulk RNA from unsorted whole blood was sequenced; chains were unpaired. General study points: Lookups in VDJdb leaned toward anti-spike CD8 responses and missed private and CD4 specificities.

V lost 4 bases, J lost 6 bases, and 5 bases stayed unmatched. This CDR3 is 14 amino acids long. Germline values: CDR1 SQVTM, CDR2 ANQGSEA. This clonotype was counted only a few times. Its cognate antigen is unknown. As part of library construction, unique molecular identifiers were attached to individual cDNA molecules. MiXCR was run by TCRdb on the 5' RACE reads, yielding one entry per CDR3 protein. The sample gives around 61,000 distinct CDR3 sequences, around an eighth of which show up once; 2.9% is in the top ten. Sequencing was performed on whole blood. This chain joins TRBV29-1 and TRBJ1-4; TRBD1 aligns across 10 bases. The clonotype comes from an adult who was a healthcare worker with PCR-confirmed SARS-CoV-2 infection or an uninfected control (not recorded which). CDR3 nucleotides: TGCAGCGTTGGGACAGGGGGGGTATATGAAAAACTGTTTTTT. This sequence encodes CSVGTGGVYEKLFF.